These 22 T cell receptor beta chains came from one sample sequenced in a study of shared clonotypes between healthy human individuals. Assay used: immunoSEQ multiplex PCR; TCRdb lists only in-frame clones, some missing. The sample records 2 million to 2.5 million clones, around 93% being singletons. The sequencing input was naive CD4+ T cells from PBMCs. The sample's subset: CD45RA+ positively selected. The source of these receptors is a man younger than 35 in good health. Some clones in this sample may be carry-over from other donors' samples.

The genes are TRBV28 and TRBJ1-2; TRBD1 aligns across 8 bases. The CDR3 has 14 residues. Germline CDR1 and CDR2: MDHEN and SYDVKM. Unmatched junction bases numbered 13, after V lost 9 bases and J lost 7 bases. In DNA, the CDR3 is TGTGCCAGTAATACGAACAGGGGGGTAGGTGGCTACACCTTC. This encodes CASNTNRGVGGYTF.

This chain uses TRBV30 with TRBJ1-3; weak D call: TRBD1 (5 bases). The CDR3 sequence is 13 residues long. V was pared by 6 bases and J by 4 bases, with 13 bases between. CDR1 GTSNPN and CDR2 SVGIG come from the germline V gene (reference sequence). The CDR3 DNA follows: TGTGCCTGTCGTCAGGGTAGGGGAAACACCATATATTTT. It specifies CACRQGRGNTIYF.

The table lists this clone with a count of one. This chain connects TRBV5-1 to TRBJ2-7; 8 bases map to TRBD1. V was pared by 0 bases and J by 2 bases, with 4 bases of the junction left unmatched. CDR1 and CDR2 from the germline V gene are SGHRS and YFSETQ. This CDR3 spans 15 amino acids. The CDR3 DNA reads as TGCGCCAGCAGCTTGGCCGCAGGGGGCGCCTACGAGCAGTACTTC. Translation gives CASSLAAGGAYEQYF.

This sequence joins TRBV28 and TRBJ1-3; unclear D gene. The CDR3 runs to 12 residues. CDR1 and CDR2 from the germline V gene are MDHEN and SYDVKM. Trimming took 8 bases from V and 0 from J, leaving 5 bases between them. CDR3 bases: TGTGCCAGCGCCCTCTCTGGAAACACCATATATTTT. The encoded protein is CASALSGNTIYF.

This chain joins TRBV7-2 and TRBJ2-7; 10 positions agree with TRBD2. The CDR3 contains 15 residues. V trimming: 5 bases; J trimming: 5 bases; junction bases outside the gene matches: 9. The germline V gene encodes CDR1 SGHTA and CDR2 FQGNSA. CDR3 residues: CASSPTSGTFNEQYF. DNA for the CDR3: TGTGCCAGCAGCCCCACTAGCGGGACCTTCAACGAGCAGTACTTC.

This chain connects TRBV5-1 to TRBJ2-1; 7 bases match TRBD1. V lost 7 bases, J lost 7 bases, and 14 bases stayed unmatched. The CDR3 has 15 amino acids. Germline CDR1 reads SGHRS; CDR2 reads YFSETQ. For the CDR3, the DNA is TGCGCCAGCGCCCTAAACGGGGACAGTGGAAATGAGCAGTTCTTC. This encodes CASALNGDSGNEQFF. The complete variable domain, with remaining parts taken from reference TRBV5-1 and TRBJ2-1, reads KAGVTQTPRYLIKTRGQQVTLSCSPISGHRSVSWYQQTPGQGLQFLFEYFSETQRNKGNFPGRFSGRQFSNSRSEMNVSTLELGDSALYLCASALNGDSGNEQFFGPGTRLTVL.

The chain combines TRBV28 with TRBJ2-5; D remains unclear. Germline assignment: CDR1 MDHEN and CDR2 SYDVKM. V lost 5 bases to trimming and J lost 5 bases, with 9 bases between them. CDR3 size: 12 residues. The CDR3 here is CASSPLAETQYF. The CDR3 nucleotides read TGTGCCAGCAGTCCCCTTGCCGAGACCCAGTACTTC.

With respect to this clone: The same CDR3 also results from other DNA sequences found in this sample. The V gene is TRBV9, the J gene TRBJ2-3; no clear D. Trimming shortened V by 0 bases and J by 0 bases, and 8 bases separated the two germline ends. Germline V gene lookup returns CDR1 SGDLS and CDR2 YYNGEE. The CDR3 runs 15 residues. The CDR3: CASSVGGSSTDTQYF. In DNA, the CDR3 is TGTGCCAGCAGCGTAGGCGGCTCTAGCACAGATACGCAGTATTTT. The full variable domain, rest sourced from reference TRBV9 and TRBJ2-3, is DSGVTQTPKHLITATGQRVTLRCSPRSGDLSVYWYQQSLDQGLQFLIQYYNGEERAKGNILERFSAQQFPDLHSELNLSSLELGDSALYFCASSVGGSSTDTQYFGPGTRLTVL.

The chain uses TRBV5-1 and TRBJ2-5; 7 bases line up with TRBD1. Germline V gene lookup returns CDR1 SGHRS and CDR2 YFSETQ. V was pared by 2 bases and J by 4 bases, with 5 bases of the junction left unmatched. The CDR3 contains 14 residues. CDR3 nucleotides: TGCGCCAGCAGCTTAGGACAGGCTCGAGAGACCCAGTACTTC. Translated: CASSLGQARETQYF.

This clone was detected only a few times. The rearrangement joins TRBV11-2 to TRBJ1-1; D gene ambiguous. CDR3 size: 13 residues. Germline CDR1 is SGHAT and CDR2 is FQNNGV. Trimming removed 2 bases at V and 5 bases at J, with 9 bases between. The CDR3 reads CASSLTPWTEAFF. CDR3 DNA: TGTGCCAGCAGCTTAACGCCTTGGACTGAAGCTTTCTTT.

The chain joins TRBV11-2 to TRBJ2-7; 8 bases agree with TRBD2. Losses at the gene ends were 4 bases for V and 3 bases for J; bases not matched to a gene: 14. The CDR3 consists of 17 residues. Germline CDR1 reads SGHAT; CDR2 reads FQNNGV. The CDR3 reads CASSYPFQTSANYEQYF. The CDR3 nucleotides are TGTGCCAGCAGCTATCCTTTCCAGACTAGCGCAAACTACGAGCAGTACTTC. Using reference TRBV11-2 and TRBJ2-7 for the parts outside the CDR3, the full variable domain is EAGVAQSPRYKIIEKRQSVAFWCNPISGHATLYWYQQILGQGPKLLIQFQNNGVVDDSQLPKDRFSAERLKGVDSTLKIQPAKLEDSAVYLCASSYPFQTSANYEQYFGPGTRLTVT.

The V gene is TRBV6-5, the J gene TRBJ2-7; D could derive from TRBD1 or TRBD2 (7 bases each). V was shortened by 2 bases and J by 2 bases, with 13 bases between the two germline ends. The CDR3 is made up of 15 amino acids. CDR1 is MNHEY and CDR2 is SVGAGI in the germline V gene. CDR3 amino acids: CASSYGTAGPYEQYF. CDR3 DNA sequence: TGTGCCAGCAGTTACGGGACAGCGGGACCCTACGAGCAGTACTTC.

The CDR3 DNA is TGCAGCGCCCAAAGGATTCAAGAGACCCAGTACTTC. As protein: CSAQRIQETQYF. The chain combines TRBV29-1 with TRBJ2-5; D not resolved. V lost 7 bases to trimming and J lost 2 bases, with 11 bases between them. From germline, CDR1 is SQVTM and CDR2 ANQGSEA. CDR3 length: 12 amino acids.

V usage is TRBV5-1 and J usage is TRBJ1-4, with D hard to call. V dropped 4 bases and J dropped 8 bases, with 12 bases sitting between them. The CDR3 covers 13 residues. CDR1 is SGHRS and CDR2 is YFSETQ in the germline V gene. In DNA form, the CDR3 reads TGCGCCAGCAGCGTGGGTCCCGAAGAAAAACTGTTTTTT. Amino acid sequence: CASSVGPEEKLFF.

The chain recombines TRBV10-3 with TRBJ2-7, with TRBD1 identical over 8 bases. The germline V gene has CDR1 ENHRY and CDR2 SYGVKD. The CDR3 spans 13 residues. V trimming: 6 bases; J trimming: 6 bases; junction bases outside the gene matches: 7. DNA for the CDR3: TGTGCCATCAGGGAGACAGGGGTGGGCGAGCAGTACTTC. Amino acid sequence: CAIRETGVGEQYF.

This chain connects TRBV9 to TRBJ2-1; D remains unclear. The germline V gene encodes CDR1 SGDLS and CDR2 YYNGEE. The CDR3 runs to 15 residues. Between the trimmed V and J ends, which lost 4 bases and 7 bases, there was a span of 18 bases. The CDR3 reads CASSLVPLLGNEQFF. The CDR3 DNA is TGTGCCAGCAGCCTAGTACCTCTCCTTGGGAATGAGCAGTTCTTC.

This clone was recorded once. The rearrangement uses TRBV30 and TRBJ2-5; 15 nucleotides align to TRBD2. The DNA end is a closer match to TRBJ2-7, so the J assignment may be wrong. Germline V CDR1 and CDR2: GTSNPN, SVGIG (reference sequence). This CDR3 has 18 residues. CDR3 sequence (DNA): TGTGCCCTTGCGTCGGGTTCATGGACTAGCGGGAGGGCCATCGAGCAGTACTTC. Amino acids: CALASGSWTSGRAIEQYF.

The rearrangement uses TRBV6-1 and TRBJ2-5, with 7 bases lining up with TRBD2. CDR1 is MNHNS, CDR2 SASEGT, per germline. V shed 1 base, J shed 6 bases, and the junction held 17 bases outside the gene matches. The CDR3 spans 18 residues. In nucleotides, the CDR3 is TGTGCCAGCAGTGAAGGTCAGGGAGGGGCCAGGTCCCATCAGACCCAGTACTTC. As protein: CASSEGQGGARSHQTQYF.

The V and J genes are TRBV20-1 and TRBJ1-2; D is unclear. Trimming cost V 2 bases and J 6 bases, with 7 bases left between them. Germline V gene data show CDR1 as DFQATT and CDR2 as SNEGSKA (reference sequence). There are 11 residues in the CDR3. The CDR3 loop reads CSARIRDGYTF. CDR3 DNA: TGCAGTGCTAGAATTCGCGATGGCTACACCTTC.

J is TRBJ2-1 and V is TRBV10-3; 7 bases match TRBD2. The CDR3 has 15 amino acids. With 3 bases clipped from V and 0 bases from J, the junction kept 2 bases outside the gene matches. Germline CDR1 reads ENHRY; CDR2 reads SYGVKD. CDR3 region: CAISEGTTSYNEQFF. CDR3 bases: TGTGCCATCAGTGAAGGGACTACCTCCTACAATGAGCAGTTCTTC.

This chain links TRBV7-8 with TRBJ2-2; perhaps TRBD1 as D (5 bases). CDR1 and CDR2 (germline): SGHVS, FQNEAQ. Trimming left V 1 base short and J 0 bases short, with 6 bases between. The CDR3 spans 15 residues. The CDR3 DNA sequence: TGTGCCAGCAGCTTAGGACAGTCGAACACCGGGGAGCTGTTTTTT. As protein: CASSLGQSNTGELFF.

The rearrangement uses TRBV18 and TRBJ1-1; maybe TRBD1 (6 bases). Per the germline V gene, CDR1 is KGHSH and CDR2 is LQKENI. V was clipped by 1 base and J by 11 bases, with 26 bases between them. This CDR3 has 17 residues. The CDR3 DNA reads as TGTGCCAGCTCACCACGCGTTGACCAGGGGATGGTTGTAAGGGCTTTCTTT. Amino acids: CASSPRVDQGMVVRAFF.